Listed here are 14 T cell receptor beta chains from one sample, sequenced in a study of shared clonotypes between healthy human individuals. Method: immunoSEQ multiplex PCR; TCRdb's copy keeps in-frame clones and lacks some. The sample lists 700,000 or so clones, less than 80% occurring once. The sequencing sample was made of memory CD4+ T cells sorted from blood. Subset reported: CD45RA-negative fraction. Receptor source: a woman under 40 in good health.

The V gene is TRBV4-1, the J gene TRBJ2-7; possible D gene TRBD2, 5 bases. This CDR3 comprises 15 residues. Per the germline V gene, CDR1 is MGHRA and CDR2 is YSYEKL. Trimming left V 3 bases short and J 3 bases short, with 15 bases between. The CDR3 region has the DNA TGCGCCAGCAGCCAGGCGGGCCGGGGTCGCTACGAGCAGTACTTC. It translates to CASSQAGRGRYEQYF.

The chain recombines TRBV2 with TRBJ1-3; no reliable D call. The CDR3 is made up of 14 amino acids. V lost 7 bases, J lost 0 bases, and 10 bases lay in between. The germline V gene encodes CDR1 SNHLY and CDR2 FYNNEI. Here the CDR3 reads CASIIVGSGNTIYF. In DNA, the CDR3 is TGTGCCAGCATTATCGTTGGCTCTGGAAACACCATATATTTT.

This chain uses TRBV28 with TRBJ1-3; a possible D gene is TRBD1 (5 bases). V shed 2 bases and J shed 0 bases, with 11 bases lying between them. From germline, CDR1 is MDHEN and CDR2 SYDVKM. This CDR3 has 16 residues. DNA for the CDR3: TGTGCCAGCAGTTTAAAGGGTACAGGCTCTGGAAACACCATATATTTT. This gives the protein CASSLKGTGSGNTIYF.

The CDR3: CASSHRDGNTEAFF. In nucleotides, the CDR3 is TGTGCCAGCAGCCACCGGGACGGGAACACTGAAGCTTTCTTT. The chain carries TRBV5-4 and TRBJ1-1; D might be TRBD1 (5 bases). The CDR3 runs to 14 residues. Germline values: CDR1 SGHNT, CDR2 YYREEE (reference sequence). Trimming took off 4 bases at V and 1 base at J, with 11 bases between the two ends.

This clone was observed a single time. The V gene is TRBV9, the J gene TRBJ2-3; TRBD2 aligns across 9 bases. Germline trimming cut 3 bases from V and 3 bases from J; bases unmatched to any gene: 11. CDR1 SGDLS and CDR2 YYNGEE come from the germline V gene. This CDR3 contains 17 residues. This CDR3 reads CASSARGREGVTDTQYF. The CDR3 DNA is TGTGCCAGCAGCGCACGGGGGCGGGAGGGCGTTACAGATACGCAGTATTTT.

This clone was counted a few times. The V and J genes are TRBV6-5 and TRBJ1-1, with TRBD1 as a possible D gene (6 bases). This CDR3 spans 15 amino acids. Per the germline V gene, CDR1 is MNHEY and CDR2 is SVGAGI. Between the trimmed V and J ends, which lost 7 bases and 5 bases, there was a span of 20 bases. The CDR3 is CASNPAGGRRTEAFF. The CDR3 DNA is TGTGCCAGCAACCCCGCTGGGGGGCGCAGGACTGAAGCTTTCTTT.

The rearrangement uses TRBV29-1 and TRBJ1-1; D not resolved. Trimming left V 7 bases short and J 3 bases short, with 15 bases between. This CDR3 contains 13 residues. Germline CDR1 is SQVTM and CDR2 is ANQGSEA. CDR3 in DNA: TGCAGCGCCCTTGGAGGGAACCACACTGAAGCTTTCTTT. Translation: CSALGGNHTEAFF.

The chain links TRBV7-9 to TRBJ1-2, with a weak D call TRBD1 (5 bases). CDR1 SEHNR and CDR2 FQNEAQ come from the germline V gene (reference sequence). This CDR3 region has 14 residues. V gave up 5 bases and J gave up 4 bases, with 14 bases separating them. In nucleotides, the CDR3 is TGTGCCAGCAGCCGAAGTACAGGATTCTATGGCTACACCTTC. Its translation is CASSRSTGFYGYTF.

V and J are TRBV10-1 and TRBJ2-3, with 10 positions matching TRBD2. Germline lookup yields CDR1 WNHNN and CDR2 SYGVQD (reference sequence). The CDR3 is 14 amino acids. The trim removed 8 bases at V and 4 bases at J, leaving 6 bases unmatched. DNA for the CDR3: TGCGCCAGCTCCCCTAGCGGGAGCGCAGATACGCAGTATTTT. Protein sequence: CASSPSGSADTQYF.

This clone has only a few counts. The chain is built from TRBV5-6 and TRBJ1-5, with D uncertain. The CDR3 sequence is 13 residues long. Germline CDR1 reads SGHDT; CDR2 reads YYEEEE. V was shortened by 2 bases and J by 1 base, with 4 bases between the two germline ends. The CDR3 sequence: CASSLGSNQPQHF. The DNA for the CDR3 is TGTGCCAGCAGCTTAGGGAGCAATCAGCCCCAGCATTTT. The variable domain in full, with the rest retrieved from reference TRBV5-6 and TRBJ1-5, is DAGVTQSPTHLIKTRGQQVTLRCSPKSGHDTVSWYQQALGQGPQFIFQYYEEEERQRGNFPDRFSGHQFPNYSSELNVNALLLGDSALYLCASSLGSNQPQHFGDGTRLSIL.

The chain combines TRBV9 with TRBJ1-2; perhaps TRBD1 as D (5 bases). Germline loops: CDR1 SGDLS, CDR2 YYNGEE. The CDR3 length is 17 residues. Trimming stripped 0 bases from V and 5 bases from J, with 20 bases between. This CDR3 reads CASSVDQRQGETYGYTF. Written as DNA, the CDR3 is TGTGCCAGCAGCGTAGATCAAAGGCAGGGAGAGACTTATGGCTACACCTTC.

This clone has just a few counts. This chain links TRBV11-3 with TRBJ2-2; D is ambiguous. CDR1 and CDR2 (germline): SGHNT, YENEEA. V was cut by 3 bases and J by 1 base, with 3 bases left in between. The CDR3 extends over 13 amino acids. The CDR3 DNA reads as TGTGCCAGCAGCTTGGAGAACACCGGGGAGCTGTTTTTT. Translation gives CASSLENTGELFF.

Only a few counts were recorded for this clone. Here the CDR3 reads CSVGQGNGYTF. CDR3 nucleotides: TGCAGCGTCGGACAGGGTAATGGCTACACCTTC. This chain links TRBV29-1 with TRBJ1-2, with 8 bases lining up with TRBD1. V gave up 6 bases and J gave up 6 bases; unmatched junction bases: 3. The germline V gene encodes CDR1 SQVTM and CDR2 ANQGSEA. The CDR3 length is 11 residues.

The V and J genes are TRBV14 and TRBJ1-1; D not certain. CDR3 size: 13 residues. CDR1 and CDR2 from the germline V gene are SGHDN and FVKESK. V dropped 4 bases and J dropped 2 bases, with 8 bases sitting between them. In DNA, the CDR3 is TGTGCCAGCAGCCCTTGGGAAAACACTGAAGCTTTCTTT. As protein: CASSPWENTEAFF.